This T cell receptor beta chain comes out of a study of a mutant IDH1 vaccine in newly diagnosed glioma. Turning to the study itself: Onset of vaccination occurred 4-6 weeks following radiotherapy alone, or with temozolomide cycles.

The study, taken as a whole, reports: Pseudoprogression looked unconnected to shifts in top peripheral T cell clonotypes.

Details on this clone: The antigen is unknown.

Clones were read by immunoSEQ multiplex PCR, and TCRdb kept only the in-frame ones, dropping some. The sample records tens of thousands of clones, around three quarters being singletons. As for time point: week 35, safety follow-up. Every vaccine dose comprised 300 ug of mutant IDH1 20-mer peptide plus topical imiquimod. Scheduled for weeks 1, 3, 5, 7, 11, 15, 19 and 23, eight vaccinations were given to patients. Per the germline V gene, CDR1 is LNHNV and CDR2 is YYDKDF (reference sequence). Trimming removed 3 bases from V and 6 bases from J; junction bases left unmatched: 4. This CDR3 has 15 amino acids.

This TCR was recovered from a man between 45 and 60 years old with glioma. The material was PBMCs, obtained from a glioma patient whose treatment included an IDH1 peptide vaccine. The chain combines TRBV15 with TRBJ2-3; 12 bases are shared with TRBD1. The CDR3 coding sequence is TGTGCCACCAGCAGGGGACAGGGGGCGTCGGATACGCAGTATTTT. This sequence encodes CATSRGQGASDTQYF.